This paragraph covers one TCR beta chain sequence. The antigen is not known. The data originate from a study of cytomegalovirus exposure and HLA in healthy donors. The study, taken as a whole, reports: Prior analysis indicated that the majority of TCR beta V segments exhibited productivity approximately 87% or approximately 30% of the time.

A multiplex PCR was run with 60 Vbeta primers and 13 Jbeta primers. Generated by immunoSEQ multiplex PCR, the TCRdb table keeps only in-frame clones and is missing some. Of over 150,000 clones listed, approximately 85% are singletons. Trimming cost V 4 bases and J 0 bases, with 10 bases left between them. The CDR3 runs 14 residues. Germline lookup yields CDR1 KGHSH and CDR2 LQKENI. The chain carries TRBV18 and TRBJ2-7; no clear D. The source is a man aged 25 to 40 in good health and CMV-seropositive. Source material: PBMCs. The CDR3 nucleotides are TGTGCCAGCTCACGAGACATGACCTCCTACGAGCAGTACTTC. Protein sequence: CASSRDMTSYEQYF.